This is a list of T cell receptor beta chains from one sample in a study of graft-versus-host responses after intestinal transplantation. Produced via immunoSEQ multiplex PCR; TCRdb's table is partial and in-frame only. The table includes about 20,000 clones, around nine tenths detected once. This specimen was bone marrow, taken approximately 130 days after transplant. The receptors were sampled from a human patient who received an intestinal transplant, so some T cells may come from the graft donor. Both conserved end residues are part of each CDR3. The order of the fields is CDR3 length, D gene, clone size, V gene, J gene, CDR3 protein, CDR3 DNA. D genes are given only for firm matches. The listing skips clone size in some rows; elsewhere it reads once, few, many or a size class.

>16|TRBD1|.|TRBV11-2|TRBJ2-5
CASSLYRDRGQETQYF
TGTGCCAGCAGCCTATACCGGGACAGGGGGCAGGAGACCCAGTACTTC
>17|TRBD2|.|TRBV7-8|TRBJ2-1
CASSSQPGLARYNEQFF
TGTGCCAGCAGCTCGCAACCCGGACTAGCGAGATACAATGAGCAGTTCTTC
>14|.|.|TRBV6-1|TRBJ1-2
CASSVRAENYGYTF
TGTGCCAGCAGTGTCAGGGCCGAGAACTATGGCTACACCTTC
>18|TRBD2|.|TRBV11-2|TRBJ2-1
CASSFPLAGAREYNEQFF
TGTGCCAGCAGCTTCCCACTAGCGGGAGCGAGGGAGTACAATGAGCAGTTCTTC
>15|TRBD1|few|TRBV6-9|TRBJ1-2
CASRPVLTGANGYTF
TGTGCCAGCAGACCCGTACTGACAGGGGCGAATGGCTACACCTTC
>13|TRBD1|.|TRBV7-9|TRBJ2-7
CASSPTGGYEQYF
TGTGCCAGCAGCCCGACAGGGGGCTACGAGCAGTACTTC
>13|.|.|TRBV9|TRBJ2-2
CASSAPGTGELFF
TGTGCCAGCAGCGCGCCCGGGACCGGGGAGCTGTTTTTT
>16|.|.|TRBV10-1|TRBJ2-3
CASSESKGVGTDTQYF
TGCGCCAGCAGTGAGTCGAAGGGGGTCGGCACAGATACGCAGTATTTT
>19|.|.|TRBV18|TRBJ2-1
CASSPADVAAGSSYNEQFF
TGTGCCAGCTCACCGGCGGACGTAGCGGCGGGGAGCTCCTACAATGAGCAGTTCTTC
>11|.|.|TRBV20-1|TRBJ2-7
CSGGYAYEQYF
TGCAGTGGGGGTTACGCCTACGAGCAGTACTTC
>15|.|once|TRBV28|TRBJ2-5
CASSLVGYLGETQYF
TGTGCCAGCAGTTTAGTCGGCTATTTAGGAGAGACCCAGTACTTC
>15|TRBD1|.|TRBV19|TRBJ1-1
CASRGGQGRGTEAFF
TGTGCCAGTAGAGGGGGACAGGGAAGAGGCACTGAAGCTTTCTTT
>11|TRBD2|.|TRBV6-5|TRBJ2-7
CASTGGGEQYF
TGTGCCAGCACTGGGGGAGGGGAGCAGTACTTC
>15|TRBD2|.|TRBV28|TRBJ2-7
CASSPGGGLYYEQYF
TGTGCCAGCAGCCCGGGGGGGGGTCTTTACTACGAGCAGTACTTC
>17|.|.|TRBV4-1|TRBJ2-5
CASSQEVTVGGKETQYF
TGCGCCAGCAGCCAAGAGGTAACAGTGGGTGGTAAGGAGACCCAGTACTTC
>18|TRBD2|.|TRBV7-8|TRBJ2-3
CASSLASGLAGPTDTQYF
TGTGCCAGCAGCTTAGCCTCGGGACTAGCGGGCCCCACAGATACGCAGTATTTT
>17|.|.|TRBV19|TRBJ1-5
CASSINGGFYSNQPQHF
TGTGCCAGTAGTATAAATGGGGGGTTCTATAGCAATCAGCCCCAGCATTTT
>15|.|.|TRBV4-3|TRBJ2-5
CASSPERGGVETQYF
TGCGCCAGCAGCCCCGAGAGAGGGGGAGTGGAGACCCAGTACTTC
>15|TRBD2|.|TRBV19|TRBJ2-7
CASSALAGSSYEQYF
TGTGCCAGTAGTGCCCTAGCGGGGAGCTCCTACGAGCAGTACTTC
>14|.|.|TRBV6-1|TRBJ1-5
CASKQGPSNQPQHF
TGTGCCAGCAAACAGGGACCTAGCAATCAGCCCCAGCATTTT
>14|TRBD2|.|TRBV6-5|TRBJ2-7
CASSQTRGEDEQYF
TGTGCCAGCAGCCAAACCCGGGGGGAGGACGAGCAGTACTTC
>14|.|.|TRBV6-5|TRBJ2-7
CASSRGAGSYEQYF
TGTGCCAGCAGCCGGGGGGCGGGATCCTACGAGCAGTACTTC
>17|TRBD1|.|TRBV9|TRBJ1-2
CASSRHPANRGFYGYTF
TGTGCCAGCAGCCGACACCCGGCGAACAGGGGGTTCTATGGCTACACCTTC